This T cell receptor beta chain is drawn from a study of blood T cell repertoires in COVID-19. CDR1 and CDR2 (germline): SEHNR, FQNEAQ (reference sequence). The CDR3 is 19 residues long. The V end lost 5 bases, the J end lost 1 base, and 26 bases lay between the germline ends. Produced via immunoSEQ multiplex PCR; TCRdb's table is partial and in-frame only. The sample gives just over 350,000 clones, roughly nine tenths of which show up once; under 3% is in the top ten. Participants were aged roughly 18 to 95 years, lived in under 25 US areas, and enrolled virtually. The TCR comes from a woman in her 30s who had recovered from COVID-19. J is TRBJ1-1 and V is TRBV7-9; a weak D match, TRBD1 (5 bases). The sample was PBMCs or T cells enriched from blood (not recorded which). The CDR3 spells CASSTPGGGSGPQNTEAFF. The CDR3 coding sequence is TGTGCCAGCAGCACCCCTGGTGGGGGGTCTGGACCGCAGAACACTGAAGCTTTCTTT.